The 26 T cell receptor beta chains below all came from one sample that was sequenced in a study of OX40 agonist ivuxolimab in advanced cancers. The protocol used for the library was the immunoSEQ multiplex PCR assay. In its TCRdb copy, this immuneACCESS table keeps in-frame sequences only and misses some clones. Where compared with another copy, unresolved V genes explain less than half of these, and the others have no known cause. The sample table shows almost 15,000 clones, and 70% to 80% are seen once. About 35% of the sample is in the top ten clones. Sequenced here: CD4+ or CD8+ T cells sorted from blood, sampled in a trial of the OX40 agonist ivuxolimab. The receptors originated from an adult with an advanced solid tumor such as melanoma, head and neck, liver or kidney cancer.

V usage is TRBV15 and J usage is TRBJ2-2; 8 bases match TRBD2. CDR1 LNHNV and CDR2 YYDKDF come from the germline V gene (reference sequence). V was clipped by 0 bases and J by 5 bases; unmatched bases: 11. The CDR3 is made up of 18 amino acids. The CDR3 here is CATSRDPAGVRTTGELFF. As DNA, the CDR3 is TGTGCCACCAGCAGAGATCCAGCGGGGGTTCGAACAACCGGGGAGCTGTTTTTT.

The chain carries TRBV7-2 and TRBJ2-7; D assignment may be TRBD1 or TRBD2 (6 bases each). The CDR3 is 13 amino acids. Deletions cut 3 bases from V and 5 bases from J, with 11 bases between. The V gene's germline CDR1 is SGHTA and CDR2 FQGNSA. The CDR3 DNA sequence: TGTGCCAGCAGCTTTTGGGGGGCTGACGAGCAGTACTTC. Its protein product is CASSFWGADEQYF.

The CDR3 protein is CASSSRTSGGTNTGELFF. DNA of the CDR3: TGTGCCAGCAGCTCCCGGACTAGCGGGGGGACCAACACCGGGGAGCTGTTTTTT. This chain uses TRBV11-2 with TRBJ2-2; 14 nucleotides line up with TRBD2. This CDR3 has 18 residues. The ends lost 4 bases at V and 2 bases at J; junction bases unmatched: 6. The germline gives CDR1 SGHAT, CDR2 FQNNGV. The full variable domain, in which reference TRBV11-2 and TRBJ2-2 provide the parts outside the CDR3, is EAGVAQSPRYKIIEKRQSVAFWCNPISGHATLYWYQQILGQGPKLLIQFQNNGVVDDSQLPKDRFSAERLKGVDSTLKIQPAKLEDSAVYLCASSSRTSGGTNTGELFFGEGSRLTVL.

The genes are TRBV10-3 and TRBJ1-1; D is ambiguous. The germline V and J ends were trimmed by 4 bases and 6 bases, with 9 bases remaining between them. The CDR3 contains 12 residues. Per germline, CDR1 ENHRY and CDR2 SYGVKD. This CDR3 is CAISGESAEAFF. The CDR3 DNA follows: TGTGCCATCAGTGGTGAGAGCGCTGAAGCTTTCTTT.

The CDR3 region is CASSQGQASNQPQHF. CDR3 DNA sequence: TGCGCCAGCAGCCAAGGACAGGCGAGCAATCAGCCCCAGCATTTT. The gene calls are TRBV4-1 and TRBJ1-5; D is possibly TRBD1 (6 bases). This CDR3 spans 15 amino acids. Germline V lookup: CDR1 MGHRA, CDR2 YSYEKL. V lost 1 base to trimming and J lost 1 base, with 8 bases between them.

The chain is built from TRBV4-2 and TRBJ1-5; D is ambiguous. Trimming cost V 5 bases and J 1 base, with 15 bases left between them. The CDR3 consists of 16 residues. The germline V gene has CDR1 LGHNA and CDR2 YNFKEQ. The CDR3 spells CASSSFLSLSNQPQHF. The CDR3 DNA is TGTGCCAGCAGCTCCTTCCTCTCCCTCAGCAATCAGCCCCAGCATTTT.

The chain uses TRBV7-6 and TRBJ2-3; 7 bases agree with TRBD2. This CDR3 is built from 15 residues. Looked up from germline, CDR1 is SGHVS and CDR2 is FNYEAQ. V shed 2 bases, J shed 1 base, and the junction held 3 bases outside the gene matches. The CDR3 sequence is CASSLSLAGTDTQYF. In nucleotides, the CDR3 is TGTGCCAGCAGCTTAAGCCTAGCGGGCACAGATACGCAGTATTTT.

This clone was picked up one time. CDR3 sequence (DNA): TGTGCCATCAAAATGACGCCGGGGATACAAGAGACCCAGTACTTC. This gives the protein CAIKMTPGIQETQYF. The chain links TRBV10-3 to TRBJ2-5; a weak D match, TRBD2 (5 bases). The germline CDR1 and CDR2 sequences are ENHRY and SYGVKD. The CDR3 is 15 residues long. Trimming took 7 bases from V and 2 from J, leaving 17 bases between them.

The chain combines TRBV5-1 with TRBJ1-2; D is unclear. V lost 4 bases and J 8 bases, leaving 15 bases between the germline ends. Germline V gene data show CDR1 as SGHRS and CDR2 as YFSETQ. CDR3 length: 13 amino acids. CDR3 region: CASSPDSGRGYTF. Here the CDR3 DNA reads TGCGCCAGCAGCCCGGACTCCGGAAGGGGCTACACCTTC.

The rearrangement uses TRBV5-1 and TRBJ2-7; no clear D. CDR3 length equals 14 residues. Trimming removed 1 base from V and 6 bases from J, with 14 bases in between. In germline, CDR1 is SGHRS, CDR2 YFSETQ. CDR3 coding DNA: TGCGCCAGCAGCTTGCTCCCCCCGGGCGGCGAGCAGTACTTC. Amino acid sequence: CASSLLPPGGEQYF.

The J gene is TRBJ1-3, the V gene TRBV9, with D unclear. This CDR3 has 14 amino acids. The V gene's germline CDR1 is SGDLS and CDR2 YYNGEE. V lost 0 bases, J lost 2 bases, and 6 bases lay in between. This CDR3 reads CASSVVGTGNTIYF. The CDR3 region has the DNA TGTGCCAGCAGCGTAGTGGGGACTGGAAACACCATATATTTT.

This clone was counted a single time. The V gene is TRBV27, the J gene TRBJ2-7; tentatively, D is TRBD1 or TRBD2 (5 bases each). The germline V and J ends were trimmed by 6 bases and 1 base, with 16 bases remaining between them. Germline V gene data show CDR1 as MNHEY and CDR2 as SMNVEV (reference sequence). This CDR3 has 15 residues. The CDR3 loop reads CASRPMGVGSYEQYF. The CDR3 region has the DNA TGTGCCAGCAGGCCTATGGGGGTCGGTTCCTACGAGCAGTACTTC.

The rearrangement uses TRBV27 and TRBJ2-7; the D call may be TRBD1 or TRBD2 (5 bases each). Germline-derived CDR1 and CDR2 are MNHEY and SMNVEV (reference sequence). Deletions cut 7 bases from V and 3 bases from J, with 10 bases between. The CDR3 sequence is 12 residues long. The CDR3 DNA reads as TGTGCCAGCATGGGGGTGGGCTACGAGCAGTACTTC. Amino acids: CASMGVGYEQYF.

The V gene is TRBV4-1, the J gene TRBJ2-7, with D perhaps matching TRBD1 or TRBD2 (6 bases each). The CDR3 is 15 residues long. The V end lost 2 bases, the J end lost 6 bases, and 17 bases lay between the germline ends. CDR1 and CDR2 (germline): MGHRA, YSYEKL. The CDR3 DNA reads as TGCGCCAGCAGCCAACCAGAGGGGGGATCCGGCGAGCAGTACTTC. Protein: CASSQPEGGSGEQYF.

The chain uses TRBV29-1 and TRBJ1-2; 7 bases fit TRBD1. This CDR3 is built from 12 residues. V trimming: 6 bases; J trimming: 7 bases; junction bases outside the gene matches: 8. Germline CDR1 reads SQVTM; CDR2 reads ANQGSEA. The CDR3 coding sequence is TGCAGCGTGGACCGGACAGGCTCTGGCTACACCTTC. Translation: CSVDRTGSGYTF.

The chain links TRBV9 to TRBJ2-3; 10 nucleotides match TRBD1. Unmatched junction bases numbered 9, after V lost 4 bases and J lost 4 bases. The CDR3 has 16 amino acids. From germline, CDR1 is SGDLS and CDR2 YYNGEE. The chain's CDR3 is CASSTAGTGVSDTQYF. The CDR3 nucleotides are TGTGCCAGCAGCACCGCCGGGACAGGGGTATCAGATACGCAGTATTTT. Together with reference TRBV9 and TRBJ2-3, the CDR3 gives the full variable domain: DSGVTQTPKHLITATGQRVTLRCSPRSGDLSVYWYQQSLDQGLQFLIQYYNGEERAKGNILERFSAQQFPDLHSELNLSSLELGDSALYFCASSTAGTGVSDTQYFGPGTRLTVL.

This chain links TRBV7-2 with TRBJ1-2; TRBD1 is a possible D gene (5 bases). Trimming cost V 4 bases and J 4 bases, with 10 bases left between them. CDR3 length equals 13 residues. Germline loops: CDR1 SGHTA, CDR2 FQGNSA. CDR3 protein: CASSSGGGYGYTF. The CDR3 nucleotides read TGTGCCAGCAGCTCCGGGGGAGGCTATGGCTACACCTTC. Supplemented by reference TRBV7-2 and TRBJ1-2, the full variable domain reads GAGVSQSPSNKVTEKGKDVELRCDPISGHTALYWYRQSLGQGLEFLIYFQGNSAPDKSGLPSDRFSAERTGGSVSTLTIQRTQQEDSAVYLCASSSGGGYGYTFGSGTRLTVV.

This clone is judged medium-sized. CDR3 bases: TGTGCCAGCAGCCTCCTTGGAGGGACAGACAGCTACGAGCAGTACTTC. This sequence encodes CASSLLGGTDSYEQYF. The rearrangement uses TRBV7-9 and TRBJ2-7; tentative D call: TRBD1 (7 bases). The CDR3 runs to 16 residues. The V end lost 5 bases, the J end lost 3 bases, and 20 bases lay between the germline ends. Germline values: CDR1 SEHNR, CDR2 FQNEAQ (reference sequence).

This sequence joins TRBV6-5 and TRBJ2-5, with a tentative D call TRBD2 (5 bases). Trimming pared 5 bases from V and 5 bases from J, leaving 12 bases between. CDR1 MNHEY and CDR2 SVGAGI come from the germline V gene. The CDR3 spans 13 residues. In DNA, the CDR3 is TGTGCCAGCAGTCTCAACTCGGGGGAGACCCAGTACTTC. As protein: CASSLNSGETQYF.

The chain combines TRBV9 with TRBJ2-3; D remains ambiguous. This CDR3 comprises 13 residues. Between the trimmed V and J ends, which lost 3 bases and 2 bases, there was a span of 7 bases. Germline assignment: CDR1 SGDLS and CDR2 YYNGEE. CDR3 protein: CASSGLVTDTQYF. CDR3 DNA: TGTGCCAGCAGCGGACTGGTCACAGATACGCAGTATTTT.

The chain has TRBV28 and TRBJ2-5, with D possibly TRBD2 on 6 matching bases. This CDR3 has 19 residues. Deletions cut 5 bases from V and 2 bases from J, with 27 bases between. The germline gives CDR1 MDHEN, CDR2 SYDVKM. The CDR3 reads CASSPRAGRRPLPQETQYF. The CDR3 bases are TGTGCCAGCAGTCCTCGGGCAGGGAGGAGGCCCTTACCACAAGAGACCCAGTACTTC.

By share, this clone counts as medium-sized (0.01 to 0.1%). This chain connects TRBV9 to TRBJ1-5; 7 bases are shared with TRBD1. The V gene end was trimmed by 4 bases and the J gene end by 7 bases; junction bases not matched to a gene: 8. The CDR3 covers 14 residues. The germline V gene has CDR1 SGDLS and CDR2 YYNGEE. CDR3: CASSLTGSGQPQHF. The DNA of the CDR3 is TGTGCCAGCAGCTTGACAGGGAGTGGGCAGCCCCAGCATTTT.

This clone occurred once. Other DNA sequences in the sample encode the same CDR3. The rearrangement joins TRBV29-1 to TRBJ2-6; D not resolved. The CDR3 sequence is 16 residues long. Trimming stripped 0 bases from V and 0 bases from J, with 9 bases between. Per the germline V gene, CDR1 is SQVTM and CDR2 is ANQGSEA. CDR3: CSVEDLGLSGANVLTF. The CDR3 DNA reads TGCAGCGTTGAAGATCTGGGTCTCTCTGGGGCCAACGTCCTGACTTTC.

Only one count was recorded for this clone. In DNA form, the CDR3 reads TGCAGCGTTGTAGAGGTCTCCTACGAGCAGTACTTC. Its protein is CSVVEVSYEQYF. This sequence joins TRBV29-1 and TRBJ2-7; no clear D gene. The CDR3 is 12 residues long. Per germline, CDR1 SQVTM and CDR2 ANQGSEA. The V end was cut by 4 bases, the J end by 0 bases, with 7 bases between.

This rearrangement joins TRBV19 to TRBJ2-2; TRBD1 aligns across 8 bases. The germline V gene has CDR1 LNHDA and CDR2 SQIVND (reference sequence). This CDR3 has 14 amino acids. V lost 5 bases to trimming and J lost 5 bases; unmatched junction nucleotides: 4. The CDR3 nucleotides read TGTGCCAGTAGTGCCTGGACAGGGACCGGGGAGCTGTTTTTT. Its protein is CASSAWTGTGELFF.

This rearrangement joins TRBV5-1 to TRBJ2-5; TRBD2 agrees at 8 bases. With 4 bases clipped from V and 2 bases from J, the junction kept 10 bases outside the gene matches. CDR3 length: 16 amino acids. Germline V lookup: CDR1 SGHRS, CDR2 YFSETQ. The CDR3 nucleotides are TGCGCCAGCAGCCCCGATAGTCGACTAGCGCAAGAGACCCAGTACTTC. This gives the protein CASSPDSRLAQETQYF.